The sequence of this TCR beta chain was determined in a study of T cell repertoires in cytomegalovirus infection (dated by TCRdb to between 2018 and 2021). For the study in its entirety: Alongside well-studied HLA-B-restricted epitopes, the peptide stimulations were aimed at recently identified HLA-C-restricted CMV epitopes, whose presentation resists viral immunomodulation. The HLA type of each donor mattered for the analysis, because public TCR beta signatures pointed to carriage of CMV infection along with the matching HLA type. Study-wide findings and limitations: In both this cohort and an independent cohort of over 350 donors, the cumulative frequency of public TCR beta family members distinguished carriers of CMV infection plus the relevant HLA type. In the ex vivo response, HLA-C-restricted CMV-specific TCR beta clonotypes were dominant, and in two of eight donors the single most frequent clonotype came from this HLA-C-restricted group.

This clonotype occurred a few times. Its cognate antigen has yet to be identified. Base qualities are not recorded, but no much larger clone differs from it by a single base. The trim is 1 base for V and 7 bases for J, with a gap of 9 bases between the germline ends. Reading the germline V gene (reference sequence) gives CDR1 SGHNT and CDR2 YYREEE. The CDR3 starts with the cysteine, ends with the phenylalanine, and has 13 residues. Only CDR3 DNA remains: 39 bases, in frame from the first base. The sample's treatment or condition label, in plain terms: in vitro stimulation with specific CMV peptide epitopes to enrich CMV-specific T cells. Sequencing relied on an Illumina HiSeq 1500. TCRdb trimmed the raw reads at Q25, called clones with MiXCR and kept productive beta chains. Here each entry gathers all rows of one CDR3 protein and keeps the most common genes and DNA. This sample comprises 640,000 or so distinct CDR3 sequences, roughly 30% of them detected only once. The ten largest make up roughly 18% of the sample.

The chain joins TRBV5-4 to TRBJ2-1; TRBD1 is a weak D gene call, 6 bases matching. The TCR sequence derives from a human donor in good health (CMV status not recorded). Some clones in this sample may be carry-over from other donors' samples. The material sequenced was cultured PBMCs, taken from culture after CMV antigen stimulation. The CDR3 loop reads CASSLQGLNEQFF. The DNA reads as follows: TGTGCCAGCAGCTTGCAGGGGCTAAATGAGCAGTTCTTC.